The text below deals with one T cell receptor beta chain. The antigen is undetermined. Produced via immunoSEQ multiplex PCR; TCRdb's table is partial and in-frame only. Of approximately 210,000 clones in the sample, approximately 86% were seen once. Among the 110 or so subjects of the validation cohort, separate from the roughly 670-subject first cohort, were the donors. This CDR3 is built from 16 residues. Germline V lookup: CDR1 SEHNR, CDR2 FQNEAQ (reference sequence). V shed 1 base and J 4 bases; nucleotides not matched to a gene: 6. These data belong to a study of cytomegalovirus exposure and HLA in healthy donors. Notes on the study in general: Specific recognition of CMV antigens was confirmed in vitro for three chains (all CMV-associated).

The gene calls are TRBV7-9 and TRBJ2-1; 8 bases match TRBD2. This TCR was recovered from a woman aged 18-29 years in good health and CMV-seronegative. Sequencing input: PBMCs. In DNA form, the CDR3 reads TGTGCCAGCAGCTTAGTTGTAGCGGGATTTTACAATGAGCAGTTCTTC. It codes for CASSLVVAGFYNEQFF.